The 30 T cell receptor beta chains in this list originate from one sample, sequenced in a study of blood T cell repertoires in COVID-19. Assay: immunoSEQ multiplex PCR; the TCRdb copy retains only in-frame clones and omits some. The table includes roughly 87,000 clones, more than 70% detected once. Sequenced: peripheral blood. The receptors stem from a man aged 50 or older with active COVID-19.

This chain links TRBV5-1 with TRBJ2-3; 8 nucleotides match TRBD1. The junction had 1 base not matched to a gene; V was cut back by 0 bases and J by 1 base. Germline V CDR1 and CDR2: SGHRS, YFSETQ. The CDR3 has 15 residues. CDR3 region: CASSLAGQGTDTQYF. The CDR3 DNA follows: TGCGCCAGCAGCTTGGCGGGACAGGGCACAGATACGCAGTATTTT.

The genes are TRBV7-8 and TRBJ2-2, with 10 nucleotides matching TRBD2. The CDR3 length is 16 residues. V trimming: 2 bases; J trimming: 1 base; junction bases outside the gene matches: 1. Germline V gene data show CDR1 as SGHVS and CDR2 as FQNEAQ. CDR3 nucleotides: TGTGCCAGCAGCTTACGACTAGCGGGGAACACCGGGGAGCTGTTTTTT. Its protein product is CASSLRLAGNTGELFF.

This chain links TRBV6-2 or TRBV6-3 with TRBJ2-7, with a weak D call TRBD1 (6 bases). Trimming removed 4 bases from V and 5 bases from J, with 9 bases in between. Germline CDR1 MNHEY, CDR2 SVGEGT. This CDR3 spans 12 amino acids. The CDR3 protein is CASSWTVHEQYF. CDR3 nucleotides: TGTGCCAGCAGTTGGACAGTCCACGAGCAGTACTTC.

The chain has TRBV24-1 and TRBJ1-1; no clear D. With 6 bases removed from V and 4 bases from J, the gap between germline ends came to 11 bases. The germline gives CDR1 KGHDR, CDR2 SFDVKD. The CDR3 runs to 13 residues. The CDR3 nucleotides read TGTGCCACCAGTCGGGGTGGGTTCACTGAAGCTTTCTTT. This gives the protein CATSRGGFTEAFF.

The count of this clone is one. This sequence joins TRBV20-1 and TRBJ1-1; no clear D. V lost 0 bases, J lost 8 bases, and 7 bases lay in between. The germline V gene encodes CDR1 DFQATT and CDR2 SNEGSKA (reference sequence). This CDR3 comprises 11 residues. The CDR3 spells CSARDPGEAFF. CDR3 sequence (DNA): TGCAGTGCTAGAGATCCGGGAGAAGCTTTCTTT.

V is TRBV6-5 and J is TRBJ2-1; perhaps TRBD1 as D (5 bases). Trimming removed 6 bases at V and 3 bases at J, with 12 bases between. The CDR3 sequence is 14 residues long. The germline gives CDR1 MNHEY, CDR2 SVGAGI. CDR3 nucleotides: TGTGCCAGCAGGACAGATCCTTTCTACAATGAGCAGTTCTTC. Protein: CASRTDPFYNEQFF.

CDR3 sequence reads: CSVDLDRGSRWTQYF. The CDR3 nucleotides are TGCAGCGTTGACTTGGACAGGGGATCAAGATGGACCCAGTACTTC. This chain connects TRBV29-1 to TRBJ2-5; 9 bases are a match to TRBD1. Germline CDR1 is SQVTM and CDR2 is ANQGSEA. The CDR3 sequence is 15 residues long. With V trimmed by 3 bases and J by 7 bases, 12 bases remained unmatched.

The CDR3 DNA sequence: TGTGCCAGCAGGAAAAGGGGGGGGCAAGAGACCCAGTACTTC. Translated, it gives CASRKRGGQETQYF. This chain connects TRBV7-2 to TRBJ2-5, with D perhaps TRBD2 (7 bases). The CDR3 loop spans 14 amino acids. The V gene lost 6 bases and the J gene lost 2 bases, with 13 bases spanning the gap. Per the germline V gene, CDR1 is SGHTA and CDR2 is FQGNSA.

This clone is a singleton in its sample. This sequence joins TRBV4-2 and TRBJ2-7; 7 bases are shared with TRBD1. V shed 5 bases, J shed 1 base, and the junction held 5 bases outside the gene matches. CDR3 size: 14 residues. Germline V gene sequence: CDR1 LGHNA, CDR2 YNFKEQ. In DNA form, the CDR3 reads TGTGCCAGCAGCACCCGGGACAGTTCCTACGAGCAGTACTTC. It yields the protein CASSTRDSSYEQYF.

The chain has TRBV5-1 and TRBJ1-1, with a weak D call TRBD1 (5 bases). CDR3 length: 14 residues. The germline gives CDR1 SGHRS, CDR2 YFSETQ. V was trimmed by 3 bases and J by 1 base, leaving 10 bases between them. The CDR3 DNA sequence: TGCGCCAGCAGCTACCTGCAGGGGAACACTGAAGCTTTCTTT. Translated: CASSYLQGNTEAFF.

J is TRBJ2-2 and V is TRBV7-6; TRBD1 aligns across 10 bases. The CDR3 has 15 residues. Trimming removed 3 bases from V and 7 bases from J; junction bases left unmatched: 5. The germline gives CDR1 SGHVS, CDR2 FNYEAQ. The CDR3 spells CASSFVTGGGGELFF. The CDR3 DNA reads TGTGCCAGCAGCTTCGTGACAGGGGGCGGCGGGGAGCTGTTTTTT.

The V gene is TRBV28, the J gene TRBJ1-1; the D is unclear. This CDR3 comprises 13 residues. V was pared by 4 bases and J by 2 bases, with 8 bases between. The germline V gene has CDR1 MDHEN and CDR2 SYDVKM. This chain's CDR3 is CASSSRENTEAFF. CDR3 in DNA: TGTGCCAGCAGTTCACGGGAAAACACTGAAGCTTTCTTT. Complete variable domain (other parts from reference TRBV28 and TRBJ1-1): DVKVTQSSRYLVKRTGEKVFLECVQDMDHENMFWYRQDPGLGLRLIYFSYDVKMKEKGDIPEGYSVSREKKERFSLILESASTNQTSMYLCASSSRENTEAFFGQGTRLTVV.

This chain joins TRBV24-1 and TRBJ2-1; 9 nucleotides line up with TRBD1. This CDR3 region has 16 residues. The trim removed 3 bases at V and 5 bases at J, leaving 7 bases unmatched. The germline V gene has CDR1 KGHDR and CDR2 SFDVKD. The CDR3 loop reads CATSDPMDRGHNEQFF. The DNA of the CDR3 is TGTGCCACCAGTGATCCAATGGACAGGGGCCACAATGAGCAGTTCTTC.

The rearrangement uses TRBV5-1 and TRBJ1-6, with D unclear. The V gene lost 4 bases and the J gene lost 0 bases, with 11 bases spanning the gap. This CDR3 is built from 16 residues. Germline assignment: CDR1 SGHRS and CDR2 YFSETQ. This CDR3 is CASSPRGSSYNSPLHF. Here the CDR3 DNA reads TGCGCCAGCAGCCCCCGCGGGAGCTCCTATAATTCACCCCTCCACTTT.

V is TRBV7-9 and J is TRBJ2-2, with D perhaps matching TRBD1 (5 bases). The CDR3 covers 16 residues. Trimming shortened V by 5 bases and J by 0 bases, and 13 bases separated the two germline ends. Germline-derived CDR1 and CDR2 are SEHNR and FQNEAQ (reference sequence). The CDR3 DNA sequence: TGTGCCAGCAGCAAGACAGCAGTCGCGAACACCGGGGAGCTGTTTTTT. Its translation: CASSKTAVANTGELFF.

For the CDR3, the DNA is TGTGCCAGTAGTACTAGCGGGCGTTACTCCTACAATGAGCAGTTCTTC. Translated, it gives CASSTSGRYSYNEQFF. The genes are TRBV19 and TRBJ2-1; 8 bases line up with TRBD2. Germline CDR1 is LNHDA and CDR2 is SQIVND (reference sequence). After removal of 4 bases from V and 0 bases from J, the junction contained 5 bases not matched to a gene. The CDR3 sequence is 16 residues long.

V and J are TRBV5-1 and TRBJ1-1, with 9 bases identical to TRBD1. The CDR3 spans 14 residues. CDR1 and CDR2 from the germline V gene are SGHRS and YFSETQ. Trimming at V came to 4 bases and at J to 5 bases, leaving 6 bases not matched to a gene. The CDR3 region is CASSLQGAGTEAFF. The DNA of the CDR3 is TGCGCCAGCAGCCTACAGGGGGCAGGGACTGAAGCTTTCTTT. The full variable domain, rest sourced from reference TRBV5-1 and TRBJ1-1, is KAGVTQTPRYLIKTRGQQVTLSCSPISGHRSVSWYQQTPGQGLQFLFEYFSETQRNKGNFPGRFSGRQFSNSRSEMNVSTLELGDSALYLCASSLQGAGTEAFFGQGTRLTVV.

The gene calls are TRBV5-1 and TRBJ2-5; 8 bases fit TRBD1. The end of the DNA is better explained by TRBJ2-7, so the J call may be wrong. CDR3 length: 15 amino acids. Per germline, CDR1 SGHRS and CDR2 YFSETQ. The CDR3 sequence is CASKLRDRLNDEQYF. The CDR3 DNA follows: TGCGCCAGCAAACTCCGGGACAGGTTAAATGACGAGCAGTACTTC.

The J gene is TRBJ1-2, the V gene TRBV6-4; tentative D call: TRBD1 (5 bases). Deletions cut 5 bases from V and 0 bases from J, with 13 bases between. Germline CDR1 MRHNA, CDR2 SNTAGT. CDR3 length equals 15 residues. The CDR3 nucleotides read TGTGCCAGCAGTCCAGACAGAGAAGCTAACTATGGCTACACCTTC. Translating gives CASSPDREANYGYTF.

This chain connects TRBV28 to TRBJ2-3; D remains unclear. V lost 1 base and J 0 bases, leaving 17 bases between the germline ends. CDR1 and CDR2 from the germline V gene are MDHEN and SYDVKM. The length of the CDR3 is 18 residues. CDR3 sequence: CASSLFIGDTASTDTQYF. In DNA form, the CDR3 reads TGTGCCAGCAGTTTATTCATTGGCGACACTGCTAGCACAGATACGCAGTATTTT.

The rearrangement uses TRBV3-1 (or the pseudogene TRBV3-2) and TRBJ2-2, with D tentatively TRBD2 (7 bases). Germline assignment: CDR1 LGHDT and CDR2 YNNKEL (reference sequence). The CDR3 spans 15 residues. V lost 7 bases to trimming and J lost 6 bases, with 18 bases between them. CDR3 residues: CASTPRGGPAGELFF. CDR3 coding DNA: TGTGCCAGCACCCCTAGGGGGGGCCCGGCCGGGGAGCTGTTTTTT.

CDR3 sequence reads: CASSLGGTATGELFF. The CDR3 nucleotides are TGTGCCAGCAGTTTAGGAGGGACAGCCACCGGGGAGCTGTTTTTT. The V gene is TRBV28, the J gene TRBJ2-2; D may be TRBD1 (7 bases). Germline CDR1 and CDR2: MDHEN and SYDVKM. The CDR3 spans 15 residues. Trimming pared 2 bases from V and 4 bases from J, leaving 11 bases between. The full variable domain, rest sourced from reference TRBV28 and TRBJ2-2, is DVKVTQSSRYLVKRTGEKVFLECVQDMDHENMFWYRQDPGLGLRLIYFSYDVKMKEKGDIPEGYSVSREKKERFSLILESASTNQTSMYLCASSLGGTATGELFFGEGSRLTVL.

CDR3 DNA: TGTGCCAGCAGCAAAGGCTTAGGGAGCGGGAGACGGCATGAGCAGTTCTTC. Amino acids: CASSKGLGSGRRHEQFF. The chain uses TRBV21-1 and TRBJ2-1; the table calls TRBD2, which could not be checked here. TRBV21-1 is recorded as a pseudogene. There are 17 residues in the CDR3.

The chain couples TRBV9 to TRBJ2-2; the D gene is possibly TRBD1 (6 bases). CDR3 length: 16 residues. V lost 2 bases and J lost 3, with 14 bases in between. The germline gives CDR1 SGDLS, CDR2 YYNGEE. In DNA, the CDR3 is TGTGCCAGCAGCGTCAGGGGCGAATCTTACACCGGGGAGCTGTTTTTT. Translated, it gives CASSVRGESYTGELFF. Filled out from reference TRBV9 and TRBJ2-2, the complete variable domain reads DSGVTQTPKHLITATGQRVTLRCSPRSGDLSVYWYQQSLDQGLQFLIQYYNGEERAKGNILERFSAQQFPDLHSELNLSSLELGDSALYFCASSVRGESYTGELFFGEGSRLTVL.

The chain has TRBV28 and TRBJ1-2; 9 nucleotides match TRBD1. V lost 4 bases and J lost 8; bases outside the gene matches: 11. Germline-derived CDR1 and CDR2 are MDHEN and SYDVKM. The CDR3 length is 15 residues. CDR3 nucleotides: TGTGCCAGCAGTTCCCGAGACAGGGGGTTTGGAGGCTACACCTTC. Its translation: CASSSRDRGFGGYTF.

A single count supports this clone. The genes are TRBV7-2 and TRBJ2-5; D uncertain. V dropped 5 bases and J dropped 5 bases, with 18 bases sitting between them. Germline loops: CDR1 SGHTA, CDR2 FQGNSA. The CDR3 has 15 amino acids. The CDR3 DNA reads TGTGCCAGCAGCCCGCAACAGTCAACAGTCGAGACCCAGTACTTC. Translation: CASSPQQSTVETQYF.

The chain links TRBV6-2 or TRBV6-3 to TRBJ1-5; 11 nucleotides match TRBD1. From germline, CDR1 is MNHEY and CDR2 SVGEGT. CDR3 length: 15 amino acids. The V and J ends lost 6 bases and 7 bases, in that order; junction bases with no gene match: 8. This chain's CDR3 is CASSAGQGARQPQHF. The CDR3 region has the DNA TGTGCCAGCAGCGCCGGACAGGGGGCGCGACAGCCCCAGCATTTT.

This clone was found a few times. This rearrangement joins TRBV7-2 to TRBJ2-7; D call uncertain. This CDR3 is built from 13 residues. Trimming took off 2 bases at V and 1 base at J, with 6 bases between the two ends. The germline gives CDR1 SGHTA, CDR2 FQGNSA. The CDR3 DNA reads TGTGCCAGCAGCTTACTGAGGTCCTACGAGCAGTACTTC. Protein: CASSLLRSYEQYF.

For this clone: The sample has other DNA sequences that encode this CDR3 too. V usage is TRBV2 and J usage is TRBJ1-4; D is unclear. The ends were cut back, 6 bases at V and 8 bases at J, with 10 bases in the middle. The CDR3 totals 12 residues. Germline lookup yields CDR1 SNHLY and CDR2 FYNNEI. CDR3 in amino acids: CASSDRGEKLFF. CDR3 nucleotide sequence: TGTGCCAGCAGCGATCGAGGGGAAAAACTGTTTTTT.

The V call is TRBV9, the J call TRBJ2-3; D unclear. This CDR3 has 16 residues. CDR1 is SGDLS, CDR2 YYNGEE, per germline. The ends were cut back, 4 bases at V and 1 base at J, with 16 bases in the middle. The CDR3 DNA is TGTGCCAGCAGCTCAGAAGACTGGCAAGGCACAGATACGCAGTATTTT. The encoded protein is CASSSEDWQGTDTQYF.